This TCR beta chain was found in a study of Graves' ophthalmopathy and Graves' hyperthyroidism. Study conclusions and caveats: A roughly 84% specificity and about 88% sensitivity were achieved by a 13-signature model that separated ophthalmopathy from stable hyperthyroidism. The model flagged ophthalmopathy progression at 65% to 71% sensitivity and about 72% specificity.

The authors enrolled newly diagnosed hyperthyroidism patients aged 18 to 65 with under 2 months' duration. TCR beta CDR3 regions were amplified from RNA transcripts. HTBI-primed RT-PCR formed the first round, and a multiplex PCR formed the second. TCRdb called the multiplex PCR reads again in MiXCR, with one record for every CDR3 protein. The sample lists about 380,000 distinct CDR3 sequences, approximately 15% occurring once. At least ten counts were recorded for this clonotype. No antigen is known for it. Germline V gene sequence: CDR1 SGHTA, CDR2 FQGNSA. The CDR3 is 13 residues long. Trimming pared 1 base from V and 8 bases from J, leaving 11 bases between.

This chain connects TRBV7-2 to TRBJ1-1; D perhaps matches TRBD1 (6 bases). Sequenced: peripheral blood. The TCR originated in a woman aged 18-29 years with stable Graves' hyperthyroidism. The CDR3 sequence: CASSLGFDREAFF. CDR3 in DNA: TGTGCCAGCAGCTTAGGGTTCGACAGGGAAGCTTTCTTT.